The source of this TCR beta chain is a study of a mutant IDH1 vaccine in newly diagnosed glioma (dated by TCRdb to the early 2020s). In terms of the full investigation: In the chemotherapy-containing groups, vaccination started alongside temozolomide cycles, whereas in patients who had radiotherapy alone it started 4-6 weeks after radiotherapy. Six visits were used for peripheral blood collection: V03 (baseline), V05, V07, V10, V12 and V13. Of the approximately 30 treated patients, approximately 62% were male and around 40% were female, and the mean age was 40.4 years. Longitudinal TCRB deep sequencing was done for about two dozen treated patients, wherever samples were available for exploratory analyses. Visit V12 was the week-35 safety follow-up and visit V13 was the week-47 end of study. Prior to enrollment, standard therapy consisting of radiotherapy alone, temozolomide alone, or radiochemotherapy with temozolomide had been administered to patients, with the combination being received by most patients.

The germline V gene sets CDR1 to SGHRS and CDR2 to YFSETQ. From cysteine to phenylalanine, the CDR3 is 15 amino acids long. Only the CDR3 portion is preserved as DNA: 45 bases, with reading frame beginning at the first base. Trimming removed 4 bases from V and 5 bases from J; the gene matches leave 9 bases unexplained. On the study overall, not on this receptor specifically: According to the authors, sample limitations meant that analyses of patient blood samples could not be reproduced. No apparent relationship was observed between pseudoprogression and alterations in the top peripheral T cell clonotypes detected by TCRB sequencing. Availability determined which PBMC samples were chosen for TCRB deep sequencing. Immune responses induced by the vaccine were seen in roughly 92% of patients across multiple MHC alleles.

To note about this clone: Its antigen target is currently unknown. No base-level quality is on record; no much larger clone is a single base apart.

Reading the label with the study, this specimen's time point is: week 35, safety follow-up. Every vaccine dose consisted of 300 ug of a 20-mer mutant IDH1 peptide in Montanide, administered subcutaneously together with topical imiquimod. Patients were given eight vaccinations, in weeks 1, 3, 5, 7, 11, 15, 19 and 23, which matched visits V03 through V10. All donors had newly diagnosed IDH1-mutant astrocytomas of WHO grade 3 or 4 that showed loss of nuclear ATRX. The samples were drawn from NOA16, a multicentre, single-arm, open-label phase I trial in Germany that tested a mutant IDH1 peptide vaccine in humans for the first time. Genomic DNA for TCRB sequencing was extracted from EDTA blood using the DNeasy Blood and Tissue Kit. Libraries were constructed by the immunoSEQ multiplex PCR assay. Rearranged TCR beta chain sequences were amplified with the hsTCRB Kit following the manufacturer's protocol. An Illumina MiSeq was used to sequence the TCRB libraries. In the source study's methods: The proprietary platform of the kit vendor was used for demultiplexing, trimming and gene mapping. Held by TCRdb, this immuneACCESS table contains in-frame sequences only and omits some clones. Under half of the omission traces to an unresolved V gene where checked; the cause of the rest is unknown. V and J calls and clone size come straight from that table; D and trimming were deduced from the DNA. This sample gives tens of thousands of clones in total; roughly 79% of them show up just once. Jointly, the top ten make up around 5% of the sample.

In this chain, TRBV5-1 is recombined with TRBJ2-5; 9 bases in the middle match TRBD1. The sample here was PBMCs, taken from a glioma patient whose treatment included an IDH1 peptide vaccine. The origin of this receptor is a man aged 35-49 years with glioma. In nucleotides, the sequence is TGCGCCAGCAGCGACGGGACAGGGAGGAAGGAGACCCAGTACTTC. Its coded protein is CASSDGTGRKETQYF.